The clone carrying this TCR beta chain was recorded a few times. Authors' data handling: How many nucleated cells were present was estimated from reference gene primer amplification. The table came from immunoSEQ multiplex PCR; TCRdb's copy has only in-frame clones and leaves some out. The V and J calls and the clone size are those of that table, but D and trimming were determined from the DNA. The repertoire holds around 150,000 clones, with roughly 89% as singletons. This CDR3 region has 17 residues. Looked up from germline, CDR1 is SGHVS and CDR2 is FQNEAQ. V gave up 3 bases and J gave up 4 bases; unmatched junction bases: 8. The data derive from a study of blood T cell repertoires in COVID-19. Study as a whole: Specimens from acute and convalescent COVID-19 originated in the United States, Italy and Spain. PBMCs, B-cell-depleted T cells, or T cells provided the cDNA or gDNA that made up the material.

The source is a human donor in a cohort sampled during active COVID-19. V and J are TRBV7-8 and TRBJ2-2, with 10 bases lining up with TRBD1. The source material was peripheral blood. The CDR3 DNA follows: TGTGCCAGCAGCTTCACCGGGACAGGGGCGGGCACCGGGGAGCTGTTTTTT. Its translation: CASSFTGTGAGTGELFF.